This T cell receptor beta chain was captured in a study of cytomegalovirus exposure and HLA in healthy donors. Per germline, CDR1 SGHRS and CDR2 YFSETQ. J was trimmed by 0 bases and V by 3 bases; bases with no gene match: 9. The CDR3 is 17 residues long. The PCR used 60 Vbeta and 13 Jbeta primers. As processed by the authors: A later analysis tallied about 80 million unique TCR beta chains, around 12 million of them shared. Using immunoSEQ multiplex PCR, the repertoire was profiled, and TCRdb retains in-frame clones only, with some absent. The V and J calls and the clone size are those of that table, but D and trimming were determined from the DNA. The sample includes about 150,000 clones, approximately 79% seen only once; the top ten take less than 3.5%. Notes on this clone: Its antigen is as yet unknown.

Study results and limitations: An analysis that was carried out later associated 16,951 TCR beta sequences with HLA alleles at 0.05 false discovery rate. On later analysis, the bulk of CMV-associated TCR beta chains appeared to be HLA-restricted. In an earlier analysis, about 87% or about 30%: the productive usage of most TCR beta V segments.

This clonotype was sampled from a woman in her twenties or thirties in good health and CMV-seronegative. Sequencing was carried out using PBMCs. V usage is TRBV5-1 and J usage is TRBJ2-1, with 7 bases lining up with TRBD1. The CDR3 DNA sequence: TGCGCCAGCAGCTACCCACACAGGGGATTCTCCTACAATGAGCAGTTCTTC. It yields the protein CASSYPHRGFSYNEQFF.